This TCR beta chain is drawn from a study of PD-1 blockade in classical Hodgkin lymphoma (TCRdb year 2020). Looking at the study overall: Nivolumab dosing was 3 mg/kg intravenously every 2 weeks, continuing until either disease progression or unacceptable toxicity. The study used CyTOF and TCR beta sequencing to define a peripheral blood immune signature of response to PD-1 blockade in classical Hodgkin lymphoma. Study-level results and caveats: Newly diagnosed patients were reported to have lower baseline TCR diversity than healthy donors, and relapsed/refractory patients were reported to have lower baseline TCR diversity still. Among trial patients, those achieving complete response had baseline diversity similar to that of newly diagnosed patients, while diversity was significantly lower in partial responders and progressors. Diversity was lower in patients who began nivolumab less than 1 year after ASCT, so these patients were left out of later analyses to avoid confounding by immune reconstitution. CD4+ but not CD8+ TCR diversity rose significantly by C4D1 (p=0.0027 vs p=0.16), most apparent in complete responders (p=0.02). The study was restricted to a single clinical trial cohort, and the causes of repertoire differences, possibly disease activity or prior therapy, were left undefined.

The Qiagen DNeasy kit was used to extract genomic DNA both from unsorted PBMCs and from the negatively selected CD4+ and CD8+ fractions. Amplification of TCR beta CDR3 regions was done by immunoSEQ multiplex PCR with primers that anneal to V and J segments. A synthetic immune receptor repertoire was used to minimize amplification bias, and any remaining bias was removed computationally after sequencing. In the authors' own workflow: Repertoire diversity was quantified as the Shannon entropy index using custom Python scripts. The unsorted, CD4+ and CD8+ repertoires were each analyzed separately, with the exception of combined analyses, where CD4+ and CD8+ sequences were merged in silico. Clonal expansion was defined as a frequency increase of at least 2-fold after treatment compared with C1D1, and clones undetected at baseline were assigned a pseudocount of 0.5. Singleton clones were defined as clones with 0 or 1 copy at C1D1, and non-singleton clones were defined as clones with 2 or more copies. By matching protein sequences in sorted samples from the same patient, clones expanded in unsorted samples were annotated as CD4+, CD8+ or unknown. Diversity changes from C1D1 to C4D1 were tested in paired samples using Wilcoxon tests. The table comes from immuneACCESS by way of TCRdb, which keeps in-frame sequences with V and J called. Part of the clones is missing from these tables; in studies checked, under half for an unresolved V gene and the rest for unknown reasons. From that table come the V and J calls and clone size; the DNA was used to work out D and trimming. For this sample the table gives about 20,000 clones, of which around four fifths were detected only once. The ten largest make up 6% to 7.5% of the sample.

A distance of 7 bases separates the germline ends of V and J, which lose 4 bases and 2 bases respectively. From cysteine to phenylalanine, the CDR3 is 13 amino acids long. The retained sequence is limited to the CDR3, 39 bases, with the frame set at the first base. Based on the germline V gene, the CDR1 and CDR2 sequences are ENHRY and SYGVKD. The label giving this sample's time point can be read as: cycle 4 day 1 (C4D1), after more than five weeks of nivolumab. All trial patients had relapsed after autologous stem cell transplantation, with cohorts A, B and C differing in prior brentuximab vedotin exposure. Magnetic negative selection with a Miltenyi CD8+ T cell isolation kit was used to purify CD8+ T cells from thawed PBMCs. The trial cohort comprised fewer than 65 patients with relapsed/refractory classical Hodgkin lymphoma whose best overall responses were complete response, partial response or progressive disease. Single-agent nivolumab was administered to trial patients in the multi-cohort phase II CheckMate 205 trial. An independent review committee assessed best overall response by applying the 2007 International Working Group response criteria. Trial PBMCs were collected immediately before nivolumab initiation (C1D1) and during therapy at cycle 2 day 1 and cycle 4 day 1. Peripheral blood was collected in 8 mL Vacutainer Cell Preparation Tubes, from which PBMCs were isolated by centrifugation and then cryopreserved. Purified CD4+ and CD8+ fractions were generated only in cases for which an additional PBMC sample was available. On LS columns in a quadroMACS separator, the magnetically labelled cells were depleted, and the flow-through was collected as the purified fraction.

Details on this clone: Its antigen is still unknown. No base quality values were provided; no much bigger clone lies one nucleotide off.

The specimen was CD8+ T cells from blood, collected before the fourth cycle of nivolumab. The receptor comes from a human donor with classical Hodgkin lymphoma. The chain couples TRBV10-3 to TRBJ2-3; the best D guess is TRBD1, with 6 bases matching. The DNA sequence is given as TGTGCCATCAGTGGGACAGACACAGATACGCAGTATTTT. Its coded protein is CAISGTDTDTQYF.